The TCR beta chain under discussion was sequenced for a study of a mutant IDH1 vaccine in newly diagnosed glioma. This CDR3 spans 15 amino acids. The V gene's germline CDR1 is SGHTA and CDR2 FQGNSA. With 2 bases removed from V and 4 bases from J, the gap between germline ends came to 14 bases. Notes on this clone: Its matching antigen is unknown.

Specified time point: week 47, end of study. Doses consisted of 300 ug of mutant IDH1 20-mer peptide each, paired with topical imiquimod. Here immunoSEQ multiplex PCR was the method, and the copy in TCRdb shows in-frame clones only, minus some. The repertoire has about 84,000 clones, 70% to 90% of them found once; the top ten carry about 5.7%. The chain is built from TRBV7-2 and TRBJ2-5, with D possibly being TRBD2 (7 bases). This sequence originates from a middle-aged man with glioma. The sample consisted of PBMCs, taken from a glioma patient whose treatment included an IDH1 peptide vaccine. The CDR3 DNA is TGTGCCAGCAGCTTAATGGGGGGGCTCGGAGAGACCCAGTACTTC. Protein: CASSLMGGLGETQYF.